The rows below give T cell receptor beta chains drawn from one sample of a study of regulatory T cells in long-lasting Graves disease. MiXCR was run by TCRdb on the multiplex PCR reads, yielding one entry per CDR3 protein. The table includes over 200,000 distinct CDR3 sequences, more than 15% detected once. Separately, the same data were catalogued under a study of T cells in Graves' hyperthyroidism and ophthalmopathy.

Specimen: peripheral blood mononuclear cells (PBMCs), collected at new diagnosis, from a patient treated with antithyroid drugs. The receptors were sampled from a woman aged 25 to 39 with Graves disease. Each CDR3 is given with its conserved first and last residue. Fields, in order: clone size, V gene, CDR3 length, D gene, J gene, CDR3 protein, CDR3 DNA. The D gene is left open where the match is weak. Size tells how often a clone was seen (once, few, many) or the class of an expanded clone, and some rows leave it out.

medium-sized	TRBV2	13	TRBD2	TRBJ2-5	CASSFSGGETQYF	TGTGCCAGCAGTTTTAGCGGGGGGGAGACCCAGTACTTC
few	TRBV7-9	14	TRBD1	TRBJ2-2	CASSRGQVDGELFF	TGTGCCAGCAGCCGAGGACAGGTGGACGGGGAGCTGTTTTTT
many	TRBV6-1	14	TRBD1	TRBJ1-1	CASGQGVLDTEAFF	TGTGCCAGCGGTCAGGGGGTGTTAGACACTGAAGCTTTCTTT
many	TRBV9	15	NA	TRBJ2-2	CASSPSSRGTGELFF	TGTGCCAGCAGCCCGAGTTCCAGGGGCACCGGGGAGCTGTTTTTT
many	TRBV27	14	NA	TRBJ2-7	CASSLGRRSYEQYF	TGTGCCAGCAGTTTAGGCAGGAGATCCTACGAGCAGTACTTC
NA	TRBV27	14	NA	TRBJ1-1	CASSFGGRNTEAFF	TGTGCCAGCAGTTTCGGCGGCCGGAACACTGAAGCTTTCTTT
NA	TRBV10-1	14	NA	TRBJ2-7	CASSESTVSHEQYF	TGCGCCAGCAGTGAGTCGACAGTCTCCCACGAGCAGTACTTC
many	TRBV29-1	11	NA	TRBJ1-1	CSGGTDTEAFF	TGCAGCGGGGGGACGGACACTGAAGCTTTCTTT
many	TRBV27	15	NA	TRBJ1-2	CASRVGVSWTHGYTF	TGTGCCAGCCGGGTCGGGGTTTCTTGGACGCATGGCTACACCTTC
many	TRBV9	11	NA	TRBJ2-7	CASSVAAEQYF	TGTGCCAGCAGCGTAGCGGCCGAGCAGTACTTC
NA	TRBV6-1	14	NA	TRBJ1-2	CASYRGPLDYRYTF	TGTGCCAGCTATCGGGGGCCGCTTGACTATCGCTACACCTTC
many	TRBV20-1	13	TRBD1	TRBJ1-5	CSARTGGFQPQHF	TGCAGTGCGAGAACAGGGGGCTTTCAGCCCCAGCATTTT
many	TRBV20-1	13	TRBD1	TRBJ2-5	CSATETGGETQYF	TGCAGTGCTACTGAGACAGGGGGAGAGACCCAGTACTTC
many	TRBV6-5	18	NA	TRBJ1-4	CASSYSFGTGGRIEKLFF	TGTGCCAGCAGTTACTCGTTTGGGACGGGGGGACGTATCGAAAAACTGTTTTTT
many	TRBV20-1	14	TRBD1	TRBJ2-5	CSAQPGTGVKTQYF	TGCAGTGCCCAGCCAGGGACAGGGGTCAAGACCCAGTACTTC
NA	TRBV27	15	NA	TRBJ1-4	CASSLTWADNEKLFF	TGTGCCAGCAGCTTGACCTGGGCGGATAATGAAAAACTGTTTTTT
many	TRBV6-5	15	NA	TRBJ2-4	CASSYNEGGKNIQYF	TGTGCCAGCAGTTACAACGAAGGGGGGAAAAACATTCAGTACTTC
many	TRBV30	13	NA	TRBJ1-5	CAWSVRGFQPQHF	TGTGCCTGGAGTGTAAGGGGGTTTCAGCCCCAGCATTTT
many	TRBV7-8	20	TRBD2	TRBJ2-1	CASSFRALRGQRGVYNEQFF	TGTGCCAGCAGCTTTCGTGCATTGCGGGGCCAGCGGGGGGTCTACAATGAGCAGTTCTTC
NA	TRBV6-4	15	NA	TRBJ2-5	CASRSWANQEETQYF	TGTGCCAGCAGAAGTTGGGCTAATCAGGAAGAGACCCAGTACTTC
many	TRBV5-5	14	NA	TRBJ2-7	CASSLVGAAYEQYF	TGTGCCAGCAGCTTGGTGGGAGCCGCCTACGAGCAGTACTTC
many	TRBV19	14	TRBD1	TRBJ1-1	CASKMGQINTEAFF	TGTGCCAGTAAAATGGGACAGATAAACACTGAAGCTTTCTTT
many	TRBV7-9	17	TRBD1	TRBJ1-5	CASSFARTGGYNQPQHF	TGTGCCAGCAGCTTCGCGAGGACAGGGGGCTACAATCAGCCCCAGCATTTT
NA	TRBV5-1	19	TRBD2	TRBJ2-2	CASSLRSSGRAVNTGELFF	TGCGCCAGCAGCTTGAGGTCTAGCGGGAGGGCCGTGAACACCGGGGAGCTGTTTTTT
many	TRBV29-1	13	NA	TRBJ1-2	CSVAGGANYGYTF	TGCAGCGTTGCGGGGGGAGCTAACTATGGCTACACCTTC
many	TRBV7-2	15	NA	TRBJ2-5	CASSGNSALQETQYF	TGTGCCAGCAGCGGAAATAGCGCCCTTCAAGAGACCCAGTACTTC
many	TRBV7-8	15	NA	TRBJ2-3	CASSLNGLVADTQYF	TGTGCCAGCAGCTTAAATGGTCTGGTTGCAGATACGCAGTATTTT
many	TRBV6-1	14	NA	TRBJ1-5	CATQGASKDQPQHF	TGTGCCACCCAGGGAGCGTCCAAGGATCAGCCCCAGCATTTT
many	TRBV19	18	TRBD1	TRBJ1-2	CASSKLVPGQGLSYGYTF	TGTGCCAGTAGTAAACTGGTCCCGGGACAGGGATTGTCCTATGGCTACACCTTC
few	TRBV2	13	TRBD2	TRBJ2-7	CASSFSGGYEQYF	TGTGCCAGCAGTTTTAGCGGGGGCTACGAGCAGTACTTC
many	TRBV11-2	16	NA	TRBJ1-3	CASSFRDAYSGNTIYF	TGTGCCAGCAGCTTCCGGGACGCCTACTCTGGAAACACCATATATTTT
many	TRBV7-9	16	TRBD1	TRBJ1-2	CASSRTGGRQNYGYTF	TGTGCCAGCAGCCGGACAGGGGGCCGGCAAAACTATGGCTACACCTTC
many	TRBV12-3/TRBV12-4	17	NA	TRBJ1-4	CASSDHMAAATNEKLFF	TGTGCCAGCAGTGACCACATGGCGGCTGCAACTAATGAAAAACTGTTTTTT
many	TRBV5-1	14	TRBD1	TRBJ2-5	CASSWRDRGETQYF	TGCGCCAGCAGCTGGAGGGACAGGGGGGAGACCCAGTACTTC
many	TRBV18	15	NA	TRBJ2-7	CASSPSSDSSYEQYF	TGTGCCAGCTCACCATCCTCCGATAGCTCCTACGAGCAGTACTTC
many	TRBV27	16	NA	TRBJ1-5	CASSWTGHISNQPQHF	TGTGCCAGCAGTTGGACGGGACACATTAGCAATCAGCCCCAGCATTTT
many	TRBV13	13	NA	TRBJ1-1	CASSNDVNTEAFF	TGTGCCAGCAGCAATGACGTGAACACTGAAGCTTTCTTT
many	TRBV20-1	15	NA	TRBJ1-2	CSAPWVRRPNYGYTF	TGCAGTGCCCCTTGGGTACGACGGCCTAACTATGGCTACACCTTC